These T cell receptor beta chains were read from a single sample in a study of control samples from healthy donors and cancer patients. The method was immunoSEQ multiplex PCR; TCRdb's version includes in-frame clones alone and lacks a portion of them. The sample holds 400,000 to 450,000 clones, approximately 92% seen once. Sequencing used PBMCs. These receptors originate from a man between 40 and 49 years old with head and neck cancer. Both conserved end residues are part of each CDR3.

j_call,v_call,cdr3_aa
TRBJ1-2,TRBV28,CASSFFGRVLDYGYTF
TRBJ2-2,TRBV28,CASSQRGSANTGELFF
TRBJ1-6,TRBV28,CASRWEIFNSPLHF
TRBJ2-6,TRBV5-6,CASSATTRPEQSGANVLTF
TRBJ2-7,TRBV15,CATQRDLSYEQYF
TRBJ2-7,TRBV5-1,CASSGTSRSGDEQYF
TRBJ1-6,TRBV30,CAWSVSRPGALHF
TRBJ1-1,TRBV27,CASSPSRTGNTEAFF
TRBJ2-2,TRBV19,CASSYRGTGELFF
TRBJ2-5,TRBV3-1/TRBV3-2,CASSLQGADQETQYF
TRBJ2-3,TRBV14,CASSQGGADTQYF
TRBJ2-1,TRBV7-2,CASSSGLAHNEQFF
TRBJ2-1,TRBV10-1,CASSEGDIYNEQFF
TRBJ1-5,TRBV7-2,CASSWGGGSNQPQHF
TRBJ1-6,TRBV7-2,CASSLWGRDNSPLHF
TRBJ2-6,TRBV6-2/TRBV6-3,CASSFPVAGANVLTF
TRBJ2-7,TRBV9,CASSDQVETSSYEQYF
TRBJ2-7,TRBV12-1,CASSFEAAEQYF
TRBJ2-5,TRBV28,CASSSGTAQETQYF
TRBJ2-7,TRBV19,CASRKQGAYEQYF
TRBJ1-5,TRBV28,CASNFWGAGARGPQHF
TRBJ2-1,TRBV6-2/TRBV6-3,CASSSWTGTSVYNEQFF
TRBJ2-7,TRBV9,CASSVADSYYEQYF
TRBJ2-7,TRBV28,CASSLRGTYEQYF
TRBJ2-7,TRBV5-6,CASSLGDHPTYEQYF
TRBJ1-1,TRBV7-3,CASSPRGGTEAFF
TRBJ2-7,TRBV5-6,CASSSGTGYEQYF
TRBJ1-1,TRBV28,CASSFPGPGQSNTEAFF
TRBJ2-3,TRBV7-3,CASSLQPSGTGDTQYF
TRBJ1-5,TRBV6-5,CASSLTGGSNQPQHF
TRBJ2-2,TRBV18,CASSPRDLRTGELFF
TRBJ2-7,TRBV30,CAWDPGTDSYEQYF
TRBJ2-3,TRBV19,CASSILGYTQYF
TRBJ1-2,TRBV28,CASSFMKRGYTF
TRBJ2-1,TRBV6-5,CASSYSRLAHEQFF
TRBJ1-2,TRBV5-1,CASSFAGTGSGYTF
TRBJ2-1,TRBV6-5,CASRGTSGLYNEQFF
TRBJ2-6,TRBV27,CASSPLGEGNNVLTF